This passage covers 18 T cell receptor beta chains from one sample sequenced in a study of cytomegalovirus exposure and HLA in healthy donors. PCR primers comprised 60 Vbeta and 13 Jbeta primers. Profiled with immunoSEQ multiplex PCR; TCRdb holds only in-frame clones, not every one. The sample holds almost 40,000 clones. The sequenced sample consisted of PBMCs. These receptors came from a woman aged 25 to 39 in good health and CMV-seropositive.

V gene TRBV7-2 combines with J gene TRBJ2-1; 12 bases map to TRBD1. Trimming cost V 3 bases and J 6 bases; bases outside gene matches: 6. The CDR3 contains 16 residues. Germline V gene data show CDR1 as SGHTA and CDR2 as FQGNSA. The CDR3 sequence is CASSFIGTGGINEQFF. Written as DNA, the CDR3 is TGTGCCAGCAGCTTCATCGGGACAGGGGGCATCAATGAGCAGTTCTTC.

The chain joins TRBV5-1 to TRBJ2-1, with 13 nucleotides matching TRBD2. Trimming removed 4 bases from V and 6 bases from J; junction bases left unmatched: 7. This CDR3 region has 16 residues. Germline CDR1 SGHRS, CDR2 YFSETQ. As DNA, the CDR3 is TGCGCCAGCAGCCGCTACGGGACTAGCGGGGCCAATGAGCAGTTCTTC. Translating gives CASSRYGTSGANEQFF.

The CDR3 DNA reads as TGTGCCAGCAGCCAATCAAACGGGGTTGGGGATACGCAGTATTTT. Its protein product is CASSQSNGVGDTQYF. The chain recombines TRBV16 with TRBJ2-3; perhaps TRBD2 as D (5 bases). The V end was cut by 0 bases, the J end by 6 bases, with 13 bases between. Germline V gene sequence: CDR1 KGHSY, CDR2 FQNENV. This CDR3 contains 15 residues. Full variable domain (outside the CDR3, taken from reference TRBV16 and TRBJ2-3): GEEVAQTPKHLVRGEGQKAKLYCAPIKGHSYVFWYQQVLKNEFKFLISFQNENVFDETGMPKERFSAKCLPNSPCSLEIQATKLEDSAVYFCASSQSNGVGDTQYFGPGTRLTVL.

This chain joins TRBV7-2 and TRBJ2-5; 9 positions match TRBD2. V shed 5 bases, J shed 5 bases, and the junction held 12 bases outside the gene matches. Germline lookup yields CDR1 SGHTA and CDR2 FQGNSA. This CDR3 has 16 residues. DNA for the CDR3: TGTGCCAGCAGCCCGACGAGCGGGGGGCGATTTGAGACCCAGTACTTC. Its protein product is CASSPTSGGRFETQYF.

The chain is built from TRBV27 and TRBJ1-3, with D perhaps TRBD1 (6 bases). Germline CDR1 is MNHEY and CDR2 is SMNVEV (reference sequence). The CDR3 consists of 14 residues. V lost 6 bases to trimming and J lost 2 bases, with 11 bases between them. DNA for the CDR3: TGTGCCAGCAGACCCACAGGGACTGGAAACACCATATATTTT. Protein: CASRPTGTGNTIYF.

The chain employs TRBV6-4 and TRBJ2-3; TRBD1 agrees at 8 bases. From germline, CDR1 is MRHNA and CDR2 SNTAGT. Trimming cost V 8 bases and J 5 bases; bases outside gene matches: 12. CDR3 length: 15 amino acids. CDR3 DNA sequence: TGTGCCAGCGGCCGATCAGGGGGCCTTGGAGATACGCAGTATTTT. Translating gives CASGRSGGLGDTQYF.

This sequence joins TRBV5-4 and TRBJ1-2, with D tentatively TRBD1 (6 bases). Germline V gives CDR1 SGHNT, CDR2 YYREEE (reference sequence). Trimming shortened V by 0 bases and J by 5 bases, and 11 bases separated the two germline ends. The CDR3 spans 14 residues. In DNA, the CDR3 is TGTGCCAGCAGCTTGGTATCAGGGGAATATGGCTACACCTTC. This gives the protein CASSLVSGEYGYTF.

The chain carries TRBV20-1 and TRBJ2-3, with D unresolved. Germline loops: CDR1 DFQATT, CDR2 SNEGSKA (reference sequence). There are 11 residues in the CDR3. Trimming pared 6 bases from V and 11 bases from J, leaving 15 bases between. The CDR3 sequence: CSAPSPVGQYF. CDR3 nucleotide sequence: TGCAGTGCACCGAGTCCGGTCGGGCAGTATTTT.

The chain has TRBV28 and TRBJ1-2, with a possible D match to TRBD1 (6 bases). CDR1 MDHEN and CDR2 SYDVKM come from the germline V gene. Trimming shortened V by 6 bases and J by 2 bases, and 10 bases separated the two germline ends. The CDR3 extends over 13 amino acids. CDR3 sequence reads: CASSRQANYGYTF. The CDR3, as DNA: TGTGCCAGCAGCAGACAGGCCAACTATGGCTACACCTTC.

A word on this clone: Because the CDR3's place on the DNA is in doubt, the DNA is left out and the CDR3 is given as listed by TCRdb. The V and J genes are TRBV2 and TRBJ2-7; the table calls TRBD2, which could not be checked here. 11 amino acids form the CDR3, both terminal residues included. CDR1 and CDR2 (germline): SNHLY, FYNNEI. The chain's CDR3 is CASNVGGGALF.

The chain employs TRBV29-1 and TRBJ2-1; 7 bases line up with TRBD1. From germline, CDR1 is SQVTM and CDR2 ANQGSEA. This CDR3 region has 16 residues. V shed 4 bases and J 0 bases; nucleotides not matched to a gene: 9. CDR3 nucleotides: TGCAGCGTTGCCCGACAGGGAGCCTTCTCCTACAATGAGCAGTTCTTC. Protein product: CSVARQGAFSYNEQFF.

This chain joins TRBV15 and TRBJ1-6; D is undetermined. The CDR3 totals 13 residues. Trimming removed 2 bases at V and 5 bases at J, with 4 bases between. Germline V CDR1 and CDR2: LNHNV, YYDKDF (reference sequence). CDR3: CATSRQDNSPLHF. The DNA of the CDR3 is TGTGCCACCAGCAGACAGGATAATTCACCCCTCCACTTT.

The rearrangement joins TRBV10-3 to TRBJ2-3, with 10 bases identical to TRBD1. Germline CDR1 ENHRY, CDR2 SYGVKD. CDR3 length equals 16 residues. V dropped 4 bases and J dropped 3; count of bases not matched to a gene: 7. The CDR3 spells CAISVRQGAPTDTQYF. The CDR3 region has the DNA TGTGCCATCAGTGTGAGACAGGGGGCTCCGACAGATACGCAGTATTTT.

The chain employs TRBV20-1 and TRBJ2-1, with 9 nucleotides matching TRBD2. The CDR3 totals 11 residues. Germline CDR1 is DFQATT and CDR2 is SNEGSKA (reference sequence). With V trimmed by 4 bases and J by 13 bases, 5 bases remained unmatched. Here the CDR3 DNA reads TGCAGTGCTACCGCGGGGGGGCGACAGTTCTTC. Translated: CSATAGGRQFF.

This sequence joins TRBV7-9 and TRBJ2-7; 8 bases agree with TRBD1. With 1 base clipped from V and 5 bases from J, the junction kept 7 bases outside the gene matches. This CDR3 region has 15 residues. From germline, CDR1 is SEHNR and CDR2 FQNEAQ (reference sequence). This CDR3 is CASSLGTGQVHEQYF. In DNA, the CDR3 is TGTGCCAGCAGCTTAGGGACAGGGCAGGTCCACGAGCAGTACTTC.

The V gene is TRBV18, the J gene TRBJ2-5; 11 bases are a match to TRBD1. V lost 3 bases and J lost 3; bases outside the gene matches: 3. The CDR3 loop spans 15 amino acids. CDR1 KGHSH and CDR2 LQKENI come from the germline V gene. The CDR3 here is CASSPGTGGEETQYF. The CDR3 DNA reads TGTGCCAGCTCACCCGGGACAGGGGGGGAAGAGACCCAGTACTTC. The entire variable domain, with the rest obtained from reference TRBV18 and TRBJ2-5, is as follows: NAGVMQNPRHLVRRRGQEARLRCSPMKGHSHVYWYRQLPEEGLKFMVYLQKENIIDESGMPKERFSAEFPKEGPSILRIQQVVRGDSAAYFCASSPGTGGEETQYFGPGTRLLVL.

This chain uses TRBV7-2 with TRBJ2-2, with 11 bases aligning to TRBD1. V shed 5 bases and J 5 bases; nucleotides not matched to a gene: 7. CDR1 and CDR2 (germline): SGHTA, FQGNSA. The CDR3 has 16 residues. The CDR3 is CASSPSGTGGTGELFF. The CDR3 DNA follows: TGTGCCAGCAGCCCTAGCGGGACAGGGGGTACCGGGGAGCTGTTTTTT.

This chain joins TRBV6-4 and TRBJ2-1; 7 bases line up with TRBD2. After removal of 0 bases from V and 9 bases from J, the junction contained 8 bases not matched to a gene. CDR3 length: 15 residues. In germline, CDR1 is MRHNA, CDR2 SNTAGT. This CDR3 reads CASSDSLGGGGEQFF. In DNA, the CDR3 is TGTGCCAGCAGTGACTCTCTGGGGGGGGGAGGTGAGCAGTTCTTC.